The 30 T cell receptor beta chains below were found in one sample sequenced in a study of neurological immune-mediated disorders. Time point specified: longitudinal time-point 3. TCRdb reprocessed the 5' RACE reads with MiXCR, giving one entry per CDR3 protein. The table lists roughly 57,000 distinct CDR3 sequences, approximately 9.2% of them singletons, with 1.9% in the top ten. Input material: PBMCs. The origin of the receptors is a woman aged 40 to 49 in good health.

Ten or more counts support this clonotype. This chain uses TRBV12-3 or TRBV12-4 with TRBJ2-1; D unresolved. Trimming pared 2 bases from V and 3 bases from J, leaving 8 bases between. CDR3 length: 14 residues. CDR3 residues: CASSLSRSYNEQFF. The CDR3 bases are TGTGCCAGCAGTTTAAGTCGGAGCTACAATGAGCAGTTCTTC.

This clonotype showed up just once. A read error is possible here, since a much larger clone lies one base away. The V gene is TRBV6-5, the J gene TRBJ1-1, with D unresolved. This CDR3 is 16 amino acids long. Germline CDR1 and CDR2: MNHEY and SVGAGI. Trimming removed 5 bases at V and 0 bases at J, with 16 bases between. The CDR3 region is CASSINPGRLNTEAFF. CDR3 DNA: TGTGCCAGCAGTATTAACCCCGGGCGTCTGAACACTGAAGCTTTCTTT.

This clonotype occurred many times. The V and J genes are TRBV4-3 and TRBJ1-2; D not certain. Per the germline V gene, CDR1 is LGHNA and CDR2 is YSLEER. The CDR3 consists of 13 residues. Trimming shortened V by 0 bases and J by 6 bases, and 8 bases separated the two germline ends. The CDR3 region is CASSQEPGDGYTF. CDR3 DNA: TGCGCCAGCAGCCAAGAACCAGGTGATGGCTACACCTTC.

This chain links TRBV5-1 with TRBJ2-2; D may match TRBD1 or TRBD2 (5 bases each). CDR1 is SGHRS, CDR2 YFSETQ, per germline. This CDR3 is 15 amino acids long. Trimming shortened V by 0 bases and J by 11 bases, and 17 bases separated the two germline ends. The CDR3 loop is CASSLDPDGTTELFF. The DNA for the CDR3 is TGCGCCAGCAGCTTGGACCCGGACGGGACCACAGAGCTGTTTTTT.

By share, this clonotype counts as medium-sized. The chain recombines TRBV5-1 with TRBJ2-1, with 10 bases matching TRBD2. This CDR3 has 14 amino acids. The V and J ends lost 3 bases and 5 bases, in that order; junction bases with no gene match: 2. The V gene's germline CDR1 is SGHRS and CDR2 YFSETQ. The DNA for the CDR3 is TGCGCCAGCAGCTCCCTAGCGGGGGACAATGAGCAGTTCTTC. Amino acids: CASSSLAGDNEQFF.

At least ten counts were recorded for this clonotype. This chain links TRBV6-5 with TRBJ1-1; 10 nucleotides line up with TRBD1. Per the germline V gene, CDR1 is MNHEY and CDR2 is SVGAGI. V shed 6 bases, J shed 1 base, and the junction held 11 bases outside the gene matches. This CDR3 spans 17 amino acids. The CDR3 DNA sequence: TGTGCCAGCAGCGCCTGGGGGACAGGGGACGGGAACACTGAAGCTTTCTTT. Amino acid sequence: CASSAWGTGDGNTEAFF.

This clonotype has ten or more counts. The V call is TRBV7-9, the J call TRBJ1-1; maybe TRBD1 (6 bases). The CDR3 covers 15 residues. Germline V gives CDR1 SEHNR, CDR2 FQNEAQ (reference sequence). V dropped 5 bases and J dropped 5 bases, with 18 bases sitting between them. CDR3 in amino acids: CASSLPKGGGTEAFF. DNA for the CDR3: TGTGCCAGCAGCCTACCGAAAGGGGGGGGAACTGAAGCTTTCTTT.

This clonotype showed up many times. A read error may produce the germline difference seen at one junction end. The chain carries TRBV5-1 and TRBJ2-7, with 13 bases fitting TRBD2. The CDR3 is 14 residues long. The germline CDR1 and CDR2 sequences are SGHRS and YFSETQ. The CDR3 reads CASSPGTSGEFLDF. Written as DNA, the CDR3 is TGCGCCAGCAGCCCAGGGACTAGCGGGGAATTTCTCGACTTC.

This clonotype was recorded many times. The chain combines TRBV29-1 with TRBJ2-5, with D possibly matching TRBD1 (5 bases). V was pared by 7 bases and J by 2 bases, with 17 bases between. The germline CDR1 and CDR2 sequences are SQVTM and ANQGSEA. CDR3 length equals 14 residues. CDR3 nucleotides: TGCAGCGCCGCTGACAGAATCTTACAAGAGACCCAGTACTTC. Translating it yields CSAADRILQETQYF. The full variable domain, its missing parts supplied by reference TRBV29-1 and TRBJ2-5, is SAVISQKPSRDICQRGTSLTIQCQVDSQVTMMFWYRQQPGQSLTLIATANQGSEATYESGFVIDKFPISRPNLTFSTLTVSNMSPEDSSIYLCSAADRILQETQYFGPGTRLLVL.

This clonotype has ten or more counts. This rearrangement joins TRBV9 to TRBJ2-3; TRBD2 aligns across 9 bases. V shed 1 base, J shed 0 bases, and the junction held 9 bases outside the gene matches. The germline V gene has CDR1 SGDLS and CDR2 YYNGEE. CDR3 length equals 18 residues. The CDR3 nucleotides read TGTGCCAGCAGCGTACGTTCGCGGGAGGGCCTCAGCACAGATACGCAGTATTTT. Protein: CASSVRSREGLSTDTQYF. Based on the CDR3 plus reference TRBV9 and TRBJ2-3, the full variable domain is DSGVTQTPKHLITATGQRVTLRCSPRSGDLSVYWYQQSLDQGLQFLIQYYNGEERAKGNILERFSAQQFPDLHSELNLSSLELGDSALYFCASSVRSREGLSTDTQYFGPGTRLTVL.

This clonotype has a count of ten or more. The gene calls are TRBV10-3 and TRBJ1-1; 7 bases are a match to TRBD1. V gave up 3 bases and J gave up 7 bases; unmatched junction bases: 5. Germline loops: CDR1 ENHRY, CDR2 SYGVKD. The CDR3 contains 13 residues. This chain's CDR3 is CAISDVGQLEAFF. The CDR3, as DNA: TGTGCCATCAGTGATGTGGGACAGCTTGAAGCTTTCTTT.

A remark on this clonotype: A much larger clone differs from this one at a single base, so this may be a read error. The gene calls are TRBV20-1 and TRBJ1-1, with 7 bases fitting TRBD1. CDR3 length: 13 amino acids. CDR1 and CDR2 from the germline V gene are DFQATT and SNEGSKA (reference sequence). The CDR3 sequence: CGASLTGDTEAFF. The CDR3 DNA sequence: TGCGGTGCTTCCCTCACAGGGGACACTGAAGCTTTCTTT.

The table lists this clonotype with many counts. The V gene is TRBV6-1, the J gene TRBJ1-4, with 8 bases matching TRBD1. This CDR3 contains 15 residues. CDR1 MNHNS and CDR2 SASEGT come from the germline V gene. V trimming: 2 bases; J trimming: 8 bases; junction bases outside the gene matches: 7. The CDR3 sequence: CASSERTGRAEKLFF. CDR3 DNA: TGTGCCAGCAGTGAACGGACAGGGAGGGCAGAAAAACTGTTTTTT.

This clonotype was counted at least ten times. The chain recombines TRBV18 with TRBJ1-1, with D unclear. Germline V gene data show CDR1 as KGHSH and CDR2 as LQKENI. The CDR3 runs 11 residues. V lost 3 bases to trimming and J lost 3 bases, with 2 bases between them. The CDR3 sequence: CASSPDTEAFF. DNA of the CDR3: TGTGCCAGCTCACCCGACACTGAAGCTTTCTTT.

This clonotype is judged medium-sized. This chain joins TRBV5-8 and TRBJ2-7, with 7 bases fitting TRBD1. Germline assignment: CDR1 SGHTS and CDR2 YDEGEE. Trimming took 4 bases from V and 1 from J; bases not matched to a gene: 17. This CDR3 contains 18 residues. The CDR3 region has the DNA TGTGCCAGCAGCACGGACCCGGACAGGCTAAAGGCGTCCTACGAGCAGTACTTC. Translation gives CASSTDPDRLKASYEQYF.

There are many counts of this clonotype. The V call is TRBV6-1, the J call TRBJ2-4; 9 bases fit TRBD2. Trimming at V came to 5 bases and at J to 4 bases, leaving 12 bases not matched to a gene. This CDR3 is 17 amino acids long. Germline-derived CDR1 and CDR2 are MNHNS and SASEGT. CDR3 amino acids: CASSPSRSGRSKNIQYF. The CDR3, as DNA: TGTGCCAGCAGTCCGAGTCGGAGCGGGAGGTCAAAAAACATTCAGTACTTC.

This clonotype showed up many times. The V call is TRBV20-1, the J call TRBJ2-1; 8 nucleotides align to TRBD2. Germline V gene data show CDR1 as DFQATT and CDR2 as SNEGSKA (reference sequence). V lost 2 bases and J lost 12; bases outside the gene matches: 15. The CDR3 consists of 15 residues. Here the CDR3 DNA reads TGCAGTGCTAGACGGACCAGCGGGAGCTTCTTGAGGCAGTTCTTC. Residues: CSARRTSGSFLRQFF.

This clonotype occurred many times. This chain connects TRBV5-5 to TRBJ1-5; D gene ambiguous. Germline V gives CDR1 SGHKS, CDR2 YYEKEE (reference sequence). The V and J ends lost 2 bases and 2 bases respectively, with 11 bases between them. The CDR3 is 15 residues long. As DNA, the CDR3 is TGTGCCAGCAGCTTAGGGTTTTCGGGCAATCAGCCCCAGCATTTT. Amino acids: CASSLGFSGNQPQHF.

CDR3 bases: TGTGCCAGCAGCCTTACAGAGAACTATGGCTACACCTTC. It yields the protein CASSLTENYGYTF. V and J are TRBV7-6 and TRBJ1-2; no clear D gene. Deletions cut 5 bases from V and 2 bases from J, with 9 bases between. Germline values: CDR1 SGHVS, CDR2 FNYEAQ. This CDR3 comprises 13 residues.

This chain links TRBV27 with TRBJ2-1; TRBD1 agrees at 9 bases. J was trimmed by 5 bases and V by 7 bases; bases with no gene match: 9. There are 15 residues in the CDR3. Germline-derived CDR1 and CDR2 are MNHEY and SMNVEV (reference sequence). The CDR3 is CASTPDRGRNNEQFF. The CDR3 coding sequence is TGTGCCAGCACCCCTGACAGGGGGAGGAACAATGAGCAGTTCTTC.

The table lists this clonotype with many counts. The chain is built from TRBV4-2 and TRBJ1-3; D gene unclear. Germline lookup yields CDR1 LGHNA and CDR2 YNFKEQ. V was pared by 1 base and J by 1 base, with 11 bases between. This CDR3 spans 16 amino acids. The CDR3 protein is CASSQGSSNSGNTIYF. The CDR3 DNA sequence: TGTGCCAGCAGCCAAGGGTCCTCCAATTCTGGAAACACCATATATTTT.

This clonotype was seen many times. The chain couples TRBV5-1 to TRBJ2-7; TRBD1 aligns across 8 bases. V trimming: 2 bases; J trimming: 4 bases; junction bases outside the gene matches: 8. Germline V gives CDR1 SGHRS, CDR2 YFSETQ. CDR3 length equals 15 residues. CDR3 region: CASSFLPGGEYEQYF. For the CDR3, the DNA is TGCGCCAGCAGCTTTTTACCAGGGGGCGAGTACGAGCAGTACTTC.

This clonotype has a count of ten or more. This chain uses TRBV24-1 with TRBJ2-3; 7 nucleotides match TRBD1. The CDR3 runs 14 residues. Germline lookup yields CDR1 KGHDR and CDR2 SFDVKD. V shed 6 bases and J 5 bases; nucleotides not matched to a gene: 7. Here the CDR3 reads CATSRGQSGDTQYF. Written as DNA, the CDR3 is TGTGCCACCAGTCGGGGACAGTCAGGAGATACGCAGTATTTT.

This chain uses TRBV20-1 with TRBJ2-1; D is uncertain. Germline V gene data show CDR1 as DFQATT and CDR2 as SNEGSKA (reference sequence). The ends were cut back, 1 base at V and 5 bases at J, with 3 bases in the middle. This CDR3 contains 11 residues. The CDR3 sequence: CSARANNEQFF. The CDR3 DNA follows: TGCAGTGCTAGAGCAAACAATGAGCAGTTCTTC.

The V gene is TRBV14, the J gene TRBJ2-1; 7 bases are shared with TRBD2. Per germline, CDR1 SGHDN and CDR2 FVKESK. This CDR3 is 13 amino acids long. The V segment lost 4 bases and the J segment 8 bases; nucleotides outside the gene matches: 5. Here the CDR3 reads CASSPAGWDEQFF. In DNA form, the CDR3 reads TGTGCCAGCAGCCCAGCGGGATGGGATGAGCAGTTCTTC. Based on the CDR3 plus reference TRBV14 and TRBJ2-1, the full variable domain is EAGVTQFPSHSVIEKGQTVTLRCDPISGHDNLYWYRRVMGKEIKFLLHFVKESKQDESGMPNNRFLAERTGGTYSTLKVQPAELEDSGVYFCASSPAGWDEQFFGPGTRLTVL.

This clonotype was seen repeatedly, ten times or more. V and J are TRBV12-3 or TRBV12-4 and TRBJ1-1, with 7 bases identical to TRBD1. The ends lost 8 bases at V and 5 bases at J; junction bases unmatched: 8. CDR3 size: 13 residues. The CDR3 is CASRDRSLTEAFF. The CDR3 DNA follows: TGTGCCAGCCGGGACAGATCGCTTACTGAAGCTTTCTTT.

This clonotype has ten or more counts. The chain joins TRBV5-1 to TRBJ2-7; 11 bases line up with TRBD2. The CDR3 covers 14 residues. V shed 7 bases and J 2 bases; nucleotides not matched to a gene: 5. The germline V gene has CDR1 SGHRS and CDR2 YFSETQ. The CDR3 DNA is TGCGCCAGCCGACGGGGACTAGCGGCCTACGAGCAGTACTTC. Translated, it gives CASRRGLAAYEQYF.

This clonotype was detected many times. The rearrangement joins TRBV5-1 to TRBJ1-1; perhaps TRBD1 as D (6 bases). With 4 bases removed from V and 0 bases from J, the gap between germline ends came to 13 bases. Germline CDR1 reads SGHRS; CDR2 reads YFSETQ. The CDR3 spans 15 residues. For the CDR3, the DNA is TGCGCCAGCAGCGTTGAGGGACACCTGAACACTGAAGCTTTCTTT. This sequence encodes CASSVEGHLNTEAFF.

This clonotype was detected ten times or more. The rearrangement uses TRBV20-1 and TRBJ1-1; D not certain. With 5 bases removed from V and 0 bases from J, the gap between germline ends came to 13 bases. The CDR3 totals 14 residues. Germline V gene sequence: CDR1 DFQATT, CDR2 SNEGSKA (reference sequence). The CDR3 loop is CSAVDRKMNTEAFF. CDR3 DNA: TGCAGTGCTGTAGATCGGAAAATGAACACTGAAGCTTTCTTT.

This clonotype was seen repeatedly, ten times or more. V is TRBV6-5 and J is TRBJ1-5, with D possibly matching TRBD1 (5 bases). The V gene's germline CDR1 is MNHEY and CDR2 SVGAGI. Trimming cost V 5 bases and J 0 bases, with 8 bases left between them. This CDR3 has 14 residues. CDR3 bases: TGTGCCAGCAGTCAGGGAACTAGCAATCAGCCCCAGCATTTT. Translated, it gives CASSQGTSNQPQHF.